Listed below are T cell receptor beta chains from one sample, sequenced in a study of Graves' ophthalmopathy and Graves' hyperthyroidism. A single record per CDR3 protein comes from TCRdb applying MiXCR to the multiplex PCR reads. The sample carries about 700,000 distinct CDR3 sequences, about two fifths recorded once. Sequenced material: peripheral blood. These receptors came from an adult man with Graves' ophthalmopathy. The CDR3 runs from the conserved cysteine through the conserved F or W. Each record gives: V gene, J gene, D gene, clone size, CDR3 DNA, CDR3 protein. The D gene is left open where the match is weak. Only part of the rows carry a size: once, few, many, or a class if the clone is expanded.

V: TRBV19; J: TRBJ1-6; D: -; size: -; DNA: TGTGCCAGTAGTACGGACGGCGGCAACAATCAGCCCCTCCACTTT; CDR3: CASSTDGGNNQPLHF
V: TRBV25-1; J: TRBJ1-1; D: -; size: -; DNA: TGTGCCAGCAGTGATGAGGGGGGCATGAACACTGAAGCTTTCTTT; CDR3: CASSDEGGMNTEAFF
V: TRBV7-2; J: TRBJ2-3; D: -; size: -; DNA: TGTGCCAGCAACTCCAGGACAACTACAGATACGCAGTATTTT; CDR3: CASNSRTTTDTQYF
V: TRBV2; J: TRBJ2-5; D: TRBD2; size: -; DNA: TGTGCCAGCAGTGAACTAGCGGGGGGCGGCGAGACCCAGTACTTC; CDR3: CASSELAGGGETQYF
V: TRBV7-9; J: TRBJ2-5; D: TRBD2; size: -; DNA: TGTGCCAGCAGCTTAGTTGGACTAGCTTTCCAAGAGACCCAGTACTTC; CDR3: CASSLVGLAFQETQYF
V: TRBV10-3; J: TRBJ1-1; D: -; size: many; DNA: TGTGCCAGCAGGGTACAGGGAGTATCACCTGAAGCTTTCTTT; CDR3: CASRVQGVSPEAFF
V: TRBV7-9; J: TRBJ2-5; D: TRBD2; size: few; DNA: TGTGCCAGCAGGAAAATAGCGGGGGGCCTCCAAGAGACCCAGTACTTC; CDR3: CASRKIAGGLQETQYF
V: TRBV7-9; J: TRBJ1-2; D: TRBD1; size: -; DNA: TGTGCCAGCAGCTCCCGGACAGGGAAGAGCTATGGCTACACCTTC; CDR3: CASSSRTGKSYGYTF
V: TRBV29-1; J: TRBJ1-2; D: TRBD1; size: -; DNA: TGCAGCAGTGGGACAGGGAGTGGCTACACCTTC; CDR3: CSSGTGSGYTF
V: TRBV20-1; J: TRBJ2-7; D: -; size: few; DNA: TGCAGTGCCGCTGGGACTTCCCGTGGGTACGAGCAGTACTTC; CDR3: CSAAGTSRGYEQYF
V: TRBV29-1; J: TRBJ2-7; D: TRBD2; size: -; DNA: TGCAGCGTTGAGGGGCTAGCGGGAGTTGAGCAGTACTTC; CDR3: CSVEGLAGVEQYF
V: TRBV29-1; J: TRBJ2-5; D: -; size: many; DNA: TGCAGCGTAAACAGGGCACAAGAGACCCAGTACTTC; CDR3: CSVNRAQETQYF
V: TRBV5-1; J: TRBJ2-7; D: -; size: many; DNA: TGCGCCAGCAGCTTGGGGGACGGGACCTACGAGCAGTACTTC; CDR3: CASSLGDGTYEQYF
V: TRBV9; J: TRBJ2-5; D: -; size: -; DNA: TGTGCCAGCATTATATCACAGGGTCCGGAGACCCAGTACTTC; CDR3: CASIISQGPETQYF
V: TRBV29-1; J: TRBJ2-1; D: TRBD2; size: -; DNA: TGCAGCCTACGGGGGGTGGCAGGGCGGCGGGATGAGCAGTTCTTC; CDR3: CSLRGVAGRRDEQFF
V: TRBV7-2; J: TRBJ2-7; D: -; size: many; DNA: TGTGCCAGCAGCCAAAGCCCGGACTCCAGCTACGAGCAGTACTTC; CDR3: CASSQSPDSSYEQYF
V: TRBV6-5; J: TRBJ2-2; D: -; size: few; DNA: TGTGCCAGCAGACCGGGACCGATAAACACCGGGGAGCTGTTTTTT; CDR3: CASRPGPINTGELFF
V: TRBV27; J: TRBJ2-7; D: -; size: few; DNA: TGTGCCAGCAGTGCTGACAGAAAGCCCTACGAGCAGTACTTC; CDR3: CASSADRKPYEQYF
V: TRBV11-3; J: TRBJ1-1; D: -; size: many; DNA: TGTGCCAGCAGCTTAATAGGGGCTGAAGCTTTCTTT; CDR3: CASSLIGAEAFF
V: TRBV5-1; J: TRBJ2-7; D: -; size: many; DNA: TGCGCCAGCAGCTACGGGACCCATTACGAGCAGTACTTC; CDR3: CASSYGTHYEQYF
V: TRBV4-1; J: TRBJ1-1; D: -; size: -; DNA: TGCGCCAGCAGCCAAGAACAACGAAGGGGTAACACTGAAGCTTTCTTT; CDR3: CASSQEQRRGNTEAFF
V: TRBV10-3; J: TRBJ2-2; D: -; size: -; DNA: TGTGCCATCAGTGAGGGTGACACCGGGGAGCTGTTTTTT; CDR3: CAISEGDTGELFF
V: TRBV11-2; J: TRBJ1-6; D: -; size: many; DNA: TGTGCCAGCAGCGGGGGAGGGCGTTCACCCCTCCACTTT; CDR3: CASSGGGRSPLHF
V: TRBV4-1; J: TRBJ2-7; D: TRBD1; size: many; DNA: TGCGCCAGCAGCCAAGATGTGGACAGGACCTACGAGCAGTACTTC; CDR3: CASSQDVDRTYEQYF
V: TRBV10-2; J: TRBJ1-4; D: TRBD1; size: -; DNA: TGTGCCAGCAGTGACAGGGGGGGCCGAAATGAAAAACTGTTTTTT; CDR3: CASSDRGGRNEKLFF
V: TRBV3-1; J: TRBJ2-7; D: -; size: -; DNA: TGTGCCAGCAGCCCCTCCTACAGCTCCTACGAGCAGTACTTC; CDR3: CASSPSYSSYEQYF
V: TRBV20-1; J: TRBJ1-2; D: -; size: few; DNA: TGCAGTGCTAGAGTTTCAGGGGAGGGACTTGAGGGCTACACCTTC; CDR3: CSARVSGEGLEGYTF
V: TRBV29-1; J: TRBJ1-1; D: TRBD1; size: once; DNA: TGCAGCTTGCGTGGACAGGGAGGAACTGAAGCTTTCTTT; CDR3: CSLRGQGGTEAFF
V: TRBV6-5; J: TRBJ1-4; D: TRBD1; size: -; DNA: TGTACCAGCAGTTACTCGGGGACAGGGAATGAAAAACTGTTTTTT; CDR3: CTSSYSGTGNEKLFF
V: TRBV14; J: TRBJ1-2; D: -; size: many; DNA: TGTGCCAGCAGCCAAGTTGAGGGGTACTATGGCTACACCTTC; CDR3: CASSQVEGYYGYTF
V: TRBV7-9; J: TRBJ1-5; D: -; size: many; DNA: TGTGCCAGCAGCTTAGAGACAGACGGTCAGCCCCAGCATTTT; CDR3: CASSLETDGQPQHF
V: TRBV5-1; J: TRBJ2-7; D: -; size: -; DNA: TGCGCCAGCAGCTTGGCCTTTGGGAAGGGCTACGAGCAGTACTTC; CDR3: CASSLAFGKGYEQYF
V: TRBV7-2; J: TRBJ1-1; D: TRBD1; size: many; DNA: TGTGCCAGCAGCTCCACAGGGGGCAGACACACTGAAGCTTTCTTT; CDR3: CASSSTGGRHTEAFF
V: TRBV29-1; J: TRBJ1-5; D: TRBD1; size: -; DNA: TGCAGCCCCCAGGGGGACAGGGGTCAGCCCCAGCATTTT; CDR3: CSPQGDRGQPQHF
V: TRBV19; J: TRBJ1-1; D: -; size: many; DNA: TGTGCCAGTAGTATTCGGGTGGACACTGAAGCTTTCTTT; CDR3: CASSIRVDTEAFF
V: TRBV2; J: TRBJ1-1; D: TRBD1; size: -; DNA: TGTGCCAGCAGTTGGACAGGGACCACTGAAGCTTTCTTT; CDR3: CASSWTGTTEAFF
V: TRBV7-8; J: TRBJ1-6; D: -; size: many; DNA: TGTGCCAGCAGGAATGGACGTTATAATTCACCCCTCCACTTT; CDR3: CASRNGRYNSPLHF
V: TRBV19; J: TRBJ2-2; D: -; size: -; DNA: TGTGCCAGTAGTATAGAGGGGGCAGTTAATACCGGGGAGCTGTTTTTT; CDR3: CASSIEGAVNTGELFF
V: TRBV4-2; J: TRBJ2-5; D: TRBD2; size: few; DNA: TGTGCCAGCAGCCAAGTGGGAGGGCGTCGAGAGACCCAGTACTTC; CDR3: CASSQVGGRRETQYF
V: TRBV12-3/TRBV12-4; J: TRBJ2-5; D: -; size: -; DNA: TGTGCCAGCAGCCCTAACACCGGGGAGGAGACCCAGTACTTC; CDR3: CASSPNTGEETQYF
V: TRBV30; J: TRBJ2-5; D: -; size: -; DNA: TGTGCCTGGACTGCAGCCGGGAAAGAGACCCAGTACTTC; CDR3: CAWTAAGKETQYF
V: TRBV20-1; J: TRBJ2-5; D: -; size: -; DNA: TGCAGTGCTAGAGAGCAGGGGTGGGTAGGAGAGACCCAGTACTTC; CDR3: CSAREQGWVGETQYF
V: TRBV2; J: TRBJ1-4; D: -; size: -; DNA: TGTGCCAGCAATCCCCCCTCGGGGGGCGGAAAACTGTTTTTT; CDR3: CASNPPSGGGKLFF
V: TRBV20-1; J: TRBJ2-2; D: -; size: -; DNA: TGCAGTGCTAGAGTCGGGGGGCCCGGGGAGCTGTTTTTT; CDR3: CSARVGGPGELFF
V: TRBV7-8; J: TRBJ2-7; D: TRBD2; size: -; DNA: TGTGCCAGCAGCCCTTACGGCGGGAGGGCCTACGAGCAGTACTTC; CDR3: CASSPYGGRAYEQYF
V: TRBV15; J: TRBJ2-5; D: TRBD2; size: many; DNA: TGTGCCACCAGCTCCGTCTTTCCGCGACTAGCGGGCTACCAAGAGACCCAGTACTTC; CDR3: CATSSVFPRLAGYQETQYF
V: TRBV2; J: TRBJ1-1; D: TRBD1; size: many; DNA: TGTGCCAGCAGGACGGGACAGGGGGCCTGGAACACTGAAGCTTTCTTT; CDR3: CASRTGQGAWNTEAFF
V: TRBV19; J: TRBJ2-5; D: TRBD1; size: many; DNA: TGTGCCAGTAGTATAGGTCTCGACAGGGCCGAGACCCAGTACTTC; CDR3: CASSIGLDRAETQYF
V: TRBV20-1; J: TRBJ2-2; D: -; size: -; DNA: TGCAGTGCAGTGGGAGACGGGCAGGGGAGTAAAACCGGGGAGCTGTTTTTT; CDR3: CSAVGDGQGSKTGELFF
V: TRBV2; J: TRBJ2-5; D: -; size: few; DNA: TGTGCCAGCAGCTCACAAACAGGGATACAAGAGACCCAGTACTTC; CDR3: CASSSQTGIQETQYF
V: TRBV7-9; J: TRBJ2-5; D: -; size: many; DNA: TGTGCCAGCAGCTTAGGGTCAGGGCAAAGAGAGACCCAGTACTTC; CDR3: CASSLGSGQRETQYF
V: TRBV4-3; J: TRBJ1-3; D: -; size: few; DNA: TGCGCCAGCAGCCAAGATCGGAAGGGGTTGGGAAACACCATATATTTT; CDR3: CASSQDRKGLGNTIYF
V: TRBV7-6; J: TRBJ2-2; D: TRBD2; size: -; DNA: TGTGCCAGCAGCATCGGGTCCGGGAGGACCGGGGAGCTGTTTTTT; CDR3: CASSIGSGRTGELFF